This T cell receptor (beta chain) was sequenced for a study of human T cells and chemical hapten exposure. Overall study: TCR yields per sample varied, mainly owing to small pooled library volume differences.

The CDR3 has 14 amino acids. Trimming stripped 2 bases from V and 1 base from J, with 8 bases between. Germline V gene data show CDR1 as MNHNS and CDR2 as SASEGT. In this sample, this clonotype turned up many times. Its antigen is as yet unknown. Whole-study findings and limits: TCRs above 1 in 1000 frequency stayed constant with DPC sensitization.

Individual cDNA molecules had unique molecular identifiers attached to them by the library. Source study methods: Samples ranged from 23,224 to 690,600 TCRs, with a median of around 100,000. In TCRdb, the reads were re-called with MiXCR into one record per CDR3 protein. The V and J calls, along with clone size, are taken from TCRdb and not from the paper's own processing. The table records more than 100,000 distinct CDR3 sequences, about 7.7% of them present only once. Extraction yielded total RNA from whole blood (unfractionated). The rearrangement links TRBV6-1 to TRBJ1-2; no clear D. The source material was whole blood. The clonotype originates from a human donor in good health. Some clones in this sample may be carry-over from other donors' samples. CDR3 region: CASSEIGSNYGYTF. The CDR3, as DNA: TGTGCCAGCAGTGAAATCGGGAGTAACTATGGCTACACCTTC.